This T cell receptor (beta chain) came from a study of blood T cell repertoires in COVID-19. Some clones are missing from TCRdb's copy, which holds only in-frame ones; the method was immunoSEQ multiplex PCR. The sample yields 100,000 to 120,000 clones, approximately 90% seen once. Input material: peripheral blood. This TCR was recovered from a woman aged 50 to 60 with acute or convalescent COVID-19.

CDR3 loop: CASSRLAANNEQFF. Written as DNA, the CDR3 is TGTGCCAGCAGTAGGCTAGCGGCTAACAATGAGCAGTTCTTC. The V gene is TRBV3-1 (or the pseudogene TRBV3-2), the J gene TRBJ2-1; TRBD2 aligns across 7 bases. V lost 6 bases, J lost 5 bases, and 7 bases stayed unmatched. The CDR3 loop spans 14 amino acids. The germline CDR1 and CDR2 sequences are LGHDT and YNNKEL (reference sequence).